This T cell receptor (beta chain) was observed in a study of T cell changes during pregnancy in multiple sclerosis. TCRdb keeps only in-frame clones here, not all; method: immunoSEQ multiplex PCR. The sample records roughly 48,000 clones, just under 95% being singletons. From germline, CDR1 is MNHEY and CDR2 SMNVEV (reference sequence). CDR3 size: 16 residues. Trimming stripped 2 bases from V and 6 bases from J, with 20 bases between. The input for sequencing was CD8+ T cells from peripheral blood mononuclear cells, taken in the first trimester of pregnancy. The source is a female donor with multiple sclerosis, enrolled in a pregnancy study. The chain recombines TRBV27 with TRBJ2-7, with TRBD1 as a possible D gene (6 bases). CDR3 in amino acids: CASSLIPLGQSSEQYF. In DNA, the CDR3 is TGTGCCAGCAGTTTAATCCCCCTCGGACAGAGTTCCGAGCAGTACTTC.